Below, 31 T cell receptor beta chains from the same sample are listed, as sequenced in a study of human T cells and chemical hapten exposure. The sample's time point: patch test 1, 2 weeks after DPC sensitization. Treatment given: therapeutic diphenylcyclopropenone sensitization with weekly scalp DPC. MiXCR, applied by TCRdb to the RACE reads, yields one record per CDR3 protein. The data hold approximately 77,000 distinct CDR3 sequences, with over 6% observed a single time. The specimen comprised whole blood, sampled in connection with sensitization to the hapten diphenylcyclopropenone (DPC). The receptors stem from a woman aged 25 to 39 with alopecia areata. Some clones in this sample may be carry-over from other donors' samples.

This clonotype showed up many times. The chain employs TRBV5-4 and TRBJ2-3; D perhaps matches TRBD2 (7 bases). Germline V gene data show CDR1 as SGHNT and CDR2 as YYREEE (reference sequence). V was shortened by 10 bases and J by 5 bases, with 20 bases between the two germline ends. CDR3 length: 14 amino acids. CDR3 loop: CASRKGGPKDTQYF. CDR3 sequence (DNA): TGTGCCTCCCGCAAGGGGGGGCCTAAAGATACGCAGTATTTT. Full variable domain (missing parts from reference TRBV5-4 and TRBJ2-3): ETGVTQSPTHLIKTRGQQVTLRCSSQSGHNTVSWYQQALGQGPQFIFQYYREEENGRGNFPPRFSGLQFPNYSSELNVNALELDDSALYLCASRKGGPKDTQYFGPGTRLTVL.

This clonotype was counted at least ten times. The V gene is TRBV5-1, the J gene TRBJ2-7; D possibly corresponds to TRBD1 (5 bases). The CDR3 has 13 amino acids. Germline CDR1 SGHRS, CDR2 YFSETQ. Trimming removed 1 base from V and 2 bases from J, with 7 bases in between. CDR3 coding DNA: TGCGCCAGCAGCTTGCTAGGGGCCTACGAGCAGTACTTC. As protein: CASSLLGAYEQYF.

This clonotype was counted many times. The chain recombines TRBV7-9 with TRBJ1-2, with D tentatively TRBD1 (5 bases). The CDR3 covers 14 residues. Germline V gene lookup returns CDR1 SEHNR and CDR2 FQNEAQ (reference sequence). V lost 3 bases and J 7 bases, leaving 15 bases between the germline ends. Written as DNA, the CDR3 is TGTGCCAGCAGCTTCTCGGTGGGGGTCGGTGGCTACACCTTC. Translated, it gives CASSFSVGVGGYTF.

This clonotype was seen repeatedly, ten times or more. The chain uses TRBV20-1 and TRBJ2-7; tentative D call: TRBD2 (5 bases). The CDR3 is 12 amino acids. Trimming removed 6 bases at V and 3 bases at J, with 12 bases between. In germline, CDR1 is DFQATT, CDR2 SNEGSKA (reference sequence). The CDR3 DNA reads TGCAGTGCCCTCGTAGAGGGCTACGAGCAGTACTTC. Encoded protein: CSALVEGYEQYF.

With regard to this clonotype: Possible read error: a much larger clone is one base away. The chain is built from TRBV18 and TRBJ1-2; D possibly corresponds to TRBD1 (5 bases). CDR3 length: 15 residues. V dropped 3 bases and J dropped 6 bases, with 17 bases sitting between them. Germline-derived CDR1 and CDR2 are KGHSH and LQKENI. The CDR3 DNA reads as TGTGCCAGCTCACCGACCGGGGGGGTACACGATGGCTACACCTTC. Translating it yields CASSPTGGVHDGYTF.

This clonotype was seen a few times. V is TRBV5-1 and J is TRBJ1-1; D might be TRBD1 (5 bases). Germline CDR1 is SGHRS and CDR2 is YFSETQ. Between the trimmed V and J ends, which lost 2 bases and 3 bases, there was a span of 11 bases. This CDR3 comprises 14 residues. The CDR3 bases are TGCGCCAGCAGCTTCGCAGGGATGGACACTGAAGCTTTCTTT. Translating gives CASSFAGMDTEAFF.

This clonotype was seen a handful of times. This chain uses TRBV6-5 with TRBJ1-2, with unresolved D. Trimming took off 6 bases at V and 4 bases at J, with 18 bases between the two ends. This CDR3 has 15 residues. Per the germline V gene, CDR1 is MNHEY and CDR2 is SVGAGI. CDR3 DNA sequence: TGTGCCAGCAGGAACGGACCGGACCCCAGCTATGGCTACACCTTC. It is translated as CASRNGPDPSYGYTF.

This clonotype appeared many times. DNA for the CDR3: TGTGCCAGCAGTCAACAGGGGACAACAGATACGCAGTATTTT. This encodes CASSQQGTTDTQYF. The V call is TRBV6-4, the J call TRBJ2-3, with TRBD1 matching over 7 bases. The ends lost 5 bases at V and 3 bases at J; junction bases unmatched: 5. In germline, CDR1 is MRHNA, CDR2 SNTAGT. The CDR3 contains 14 residues.

This clonotype was counted many times. The DNA of the CDR3 is TGTGCCAGCAGCCAAGGATTTGGGGAGGGTCGGGATACGCAGTATTTT. Translated, it gives CASSQGFGEGRDTQYF. The V and J genes are TRBV3-1 and TRBJ2-3; the match to TRBD2 covers 7 bases. The CDR3 consists of 16 residues. Germline V gene lookup returns CDR1 LGHDT and CDR2 YNNKEL (reference sequence). The ends lost 1 base at V and 6 bases at J; junction bases unmatched: 10.

This clonotype was seen at least ten times. V and J are TRBV7-9 and TRBJ1-2; D gene uncertain. Per the germline V gene, CDR1 is SEHNR and CDR2 is FQNEAQ (reference sequence). Trimming cost V 4 bases and J 2 bases, with 11 bases left between them. The CDR3 totals 14 residues. The CDR3 loop reads CASSSLKENYGYTF. CDR3 in DNA: TGTGCCAGCAGCTCCTTAAAGGAGAACTATGGCTACACCTTC. The full variable domain, completed using reference TRBV7-9 and TRBJ1-2, is DTGVSQNPRHKITKRGQNVTFRCDPISEHNRLYWYRQTLGQGPEFLTYFQNEAQLEKSRLLSDRFSAERPKGSFSTLEIQRTEQGDSAMYLCASSSLKENYGYTFGSGTRLTVV.

The sample holds a few counts of this clonotype. This rearrangement joins TRBV2 to TRBJ2-3; D remains unclear. The V end lost 2 bases, the J end lost 7 bases, and 4 bases lay between the germline ends. Germline assignment: CDR1 SNHLY and CDR2 FYNNEI. The CDR3 runs to 11 residues. The CDR3 DNA reads as TGTGCCAGCAGTGAACCAAATACGCAGTATTTT. It translates to CASSEPNTQYF.

In DNA, the CDR3 is TGCAGTGCTCCATCTAGCGGGGGGGCGTCAGATACGCAGTATTTT. Its translation: CSAPSSGGASDTQYF. The chain recombines TRBV20-1 with TRBJ2-3; 12 nucleotides align to TRBD2. The length of the CDR3 is 15 residues. The ends lost 5 bases at V and 4 bases at J; junction bases unmatched: 7. The germline CDR1 and CDR2 sequences are DFQATT and SNEGSKA (reference sequence).

This rearrangement joins TRBV10-3 to TRBJ2-7; TRBD1 is a possible D gene (6 bases). V lost 0 bases to trimming and J lost 4 bases, with 7 bases between them. CDR3 size: 13 residues. Germline V gene lookup returns CDR1 ENHRY and CDR2 SYGVKD. This CDR3 is CAISESRGYEQYF. Here the CDR3 DNA reads TGTGCCATCAGTGAGTCGAGGGGGTACGAGCAGTACTTC.

This clonotype was seen at least ten times. This rearrangement joins TRBV3-1 to TRBJ2-3, with a possible D match to TRBD2 (5 bases). The CDR3 consists of 12 residues. Germline CDR1 reads LGHDT; CDR2 reads YNNKEL (reference sequence). V was pared by 4 bases and J by 9 bases, with 11 bases between. The CDR3 sequence is CASSRGSGTQYF. The DNA for the CDR3 is TGTGCCAGCAGCCGAGGCAGCGGCACGCAGTATTTT.

The CDR3 sequence is CASSPDRSYEQYF. The CDR3 DNA reads TGTGCCAGCTCCCCGGACAGGTCCTACGAGCAGTACTTC. This chain joins TRBV18 and TRBJ2-7, with 7 bases fitting TRBD1. CDR3 length: 13 amino acids. V gave up 6 bases and J gave up 1 base; unmatched junction bases: 3. Germline V gene sequence: CDR1 KGHSH, CDR2 LQKENI.

The gene calls are TRBV27 and TRBJ2-7; TRBD1 agrees at 11 bases. The trim removed 6 bases at V and 3 bases at J, leaving 4 bases unmatched. There are 14 residues in the CDR3. The germline CDR1 and CDR2 sequences are MNHEY and SMNVEV (reference sequence). The CDR3: CASSRTGGFYEQYF. The CDR3 DNA follows: TGTGCCAGCAGCCGGACAGGGGGCTTCTACGAGCAGTACTTC.

In the case of this clonotype: The junction shows a germline mismatch at one end, possibly a read error. The V gene is TRBV12-3 or TRBV12-4, the J gene TRBJ2-5, with 12 bases fitting TRBD2. There are 14 residues in the CDR3. The CDR3 protein is CASSLAGGPKTQYF. The CDR3 DNA reads TGTGCCAGCAGTCTAGCGGGGGGGCCTAAGACCCAGTACTTC.

This clonotype was seen at least ten times. V usage is TRBV20-1 and J usage is TRBJ1-4; no definite D call. Germline CDR1 and CDR2: DFQATT and SNEGSKA (reference sequence). V lost 5 bases and J 7 bases, leaving 5 bases between the germline ends. This CDR3 comprises 10 residues. This chain's CDR3 is CSAQGEKLFF. CDR3 bases: TGCAGTGCTCAAGGTGAAAAACTGTTTTTT.

This clonotype was counted a few times. Written as DNA, the CDR3 is TGCGCCAGCAGCTCAACAGGGGAAGGAGAAAAACTGTTTTTT. It encodes CASSSTGEGEKLFF. The chain links TRBV5-1 to TRBJ1-4; 7 bases are a match to TRBD1. The germline gives CDR1 SGHRS, CDR2 YFSETQ. This CDR3 has 14 amino acids. The ends lost 3 bases at V and 8 bases at J; junction bases unmatched: 7.

The chain joins TRBV3-1 to TRBJ2-1; possibly TRBD1 or TRBD2 for D (5 bases each). CDR3 length: 14 residues. V was shortened by 5 bases and J by 8 bases, with 16 bases between the two germline ends. CDR1 is LGHDT and CDR2 is YNNKEL in the germline V gene (reference sequence). This CDR3 is CASSSSGGGYEQFF. The CDR3 nucleotides read TGTGCCAGCAGCTCCAGTGGGGGTGGCTATGAGCAGTTCTTC.

This clonotype was detected ten times or more. This chain uses TRBV3-1 with TRBJ1-2; a possible D gene is TRBD1 (5 bases). With 0 bases removed from V and 8 bases from J, the gap between germline ends came to 13 bases. This CDR3 is 14 amino acids long. The germline CDR1 and CDR2 sequences are LGHDT and YNNKEL (reference sequence). CDR3 bases: TGTGCCAGCAGCCAAGATCTGACAGCGGAAGGCTACACCTTC. It codes for CASSQDLTAEGYTF. Variable domain in full (rest from reference TRBV3-1 and TRBJ1-2): DTAVSQTPKYLVTQMGNDKSIKCEQNLGHDTMYWYKQDSKKFLKIMFSYNNKELIINETVPNRFSPKSPDKAHLNLHINSLELGDSAVYFCASSQDLTAEGYTFGSGTRLTVV.

The chain joins TRBV7-2 to TRBJ2-3; 13 bases match TRBD2. This CDR3 comprises 20 residues. After removal of 4 bases from V and 5 bases from J, the junction contained 18 bases not matched to a gene. Germline V gives CDR1 SGHTA, CDR2 FQGNSA. CDR3 in amino acids: CASSSKVPQLAGGTRDTQYF. The CDR3 nucleotides read TGTGCCAGCAGCTCTAAGGTTCCCCAACTAGCGGGGGGGACGAGAGATACGCAGTATTTT.

This clonotype showed up many times. This chain uses TRBV5-6 with TRBJ2-1, with 13 bases lining up with TRBD2. There are 19 residues in the CDR3. Germline V lookup: CDR1 SGHDT, CDR2 YYEEEE. Trimming cost V 4 bases and J 0 bases; bases outside gene matches: 10. The CDR3 DNA sequence: TGTGCCAGCAGCCTACGACTAGCGGGGGGCCTTAGCTCCTACAATGAGCAGTTCTTC. It specifies CASSLRLAGGLSSYNEQFF.

The chain recombines TRBV2 with TRBJ1-1; weak D call: TRBD1 (5 bases). Germline V gene sequence: CDR1 SNHLY, CDR2 FYNNEI. V lost 8 bases to trimming and J lost 1 base, with 14 bases between them. The CDR3 length is 14 residues. The CDR3 coding sequence is TGTGCCAGCCAAAGAAAAACAGGGAACACTGAAGCTTTCTTT. Translating gives CASQRKTGNTEAFF.

The rearrangement joins TRBV5-4 to TRBJ1-5; D is perhaps TRBD1 (5 bases). The V end lost 0 bases, the J end lost 2 bases, and 9 bases lay between the germline ends. The CDR3 has 15 residues. Germline V gene sequence: CDR1 SGHNT, CDR2 YYREEE (reference sequence). Here the CDR3 reads CASSLGGRGNQPQHF. In DNA, the CDR3 is TGTGCCAGCAGCTTGGGGGGGAGAGGCAATCAGCCCCAGCATTTT.

This clonotype was picked up a small number of times. V is TRBV9 and J is TRBJ2-3; D tentatively reads TRBD1 or TRBD2 (5 bases each). Germline CDR1 and CDR2: SGDLS and YYNGEE. The CDR3 sequence is 15 residues long. V was cut by 5 bases and J by 2 bases, with 15 bases left in between. CDR3 sequence: CASRGEGRLTDTQYF. CDR3 sequence (DNA): TGTGCCAGCAGGGGTGAGGGGCGGCTCACAGATACGCAGTATTTT.

This clonotype has ten or more counts. This sequence joins TRBV6-1 and TRBJ1-5, with D maybe TRBD1 (5 bases). Trimming removed 1 base at V and 11 bases at J, with 15 bases between. The CDR3 runs 14 residues. Germline V gene lookup returns CDR1 MNHNS and CDR2 SASEGT. The CDR3 nucleotides read TGTGCCAGCAGTGAAGATGGACACCAGAGGGCCCAGCATTTT. Its protein product is CASSEDGHQRAQHF.

The J gene is TRBJ1-2, the V gene TRBV18; D gene ambiguous. From germline, CDR1 is KGHSH and CDR2 LQKENI. The CDR3 is 12 residues long. Between the trimmed V and J ends, which lost 1 base and 5 bases, there was a span of 5 bases. The DNA for the CDR3 is TGTGCCAGCTCACCACGGAATTATGGCTACACCTTC. It yields the protein CASSPRNYGYTF.

This chain uses TRBV10-3 with TRBJ2-1; maybe TRBD2 (5 bases). The V end was cut by 7 bases, the J end by 10 bases, with 23 bases between. The length of the CDR3 is 15 residues. CDR1 and CDR2 from the germline V gene are ENHRY and SYGVKD. Here the CDR3 DNA reads TGTGCCATCAACTCTCCAGCAGGTTTGACTAAAGAGCAGTTCTTC. This gives the protein CAINSPAGLTKEQFF.

This clonotype was counted ten times or more. The chain carries TRBV11-2 and TRBJ1-2; D remains unclear. This CDR3 comprises 15 residues. The germline gives CDR1 SGHAT, CDR2 FQNNGV. The ends were cut back, 0 bases at V and 3 bases at J, with 11 bases in the middle. CDR3 sequence: CASSLDLGQHYGYTF. DNA of the CDR3: TGTGCCAGCAGCTTAGATCTAGGCCAACACTATGGCTACACCTTC.

This clonotype has at least ten counts. Written as DNA, the CDR3 is TGCAGCGTTGATGTGGCGGGGGGGCGCACAGATACGCAGTATTTT. The encoded protein is CSVDVAGGRTDTQYF. The chain has TRBV29-1 and TRBJ2-3; 9 bases are a match to TRBD2. The V gene end was trimmed by 3 bases and the J gene end by 1 base; junction bases not matched to a gene: 5. Germline CDR1 reads SQVTM; CDR2 reads ANQGSEA. The CDR3 is made up of 15 amino acids.